The 14 T cell receptor beta chains below all came from one sample that was sequenced in a study of blood T cell repertoires in COVID-19. TCRdb keeps only in-frame clones here, not all; method: immunoSEQ multiplex PCR. The table lists over 350,000 clones, 91% of them singletons. Material: PBMCs or T cells enriched from blood (not recorded which). The receptor source for this set is a woman aged 40 to 55 who had been exposed to COVID-19.

The chain recombines TRBV19 with TRBJ2-1; 10 bases align to TRBD2. The J segment lost 5 bases and the V segment lost 3 bases, leaving 4 bases of the junction unmatched. The CDR3 covers 15 residues. CDR1 and CDR2 from the germline V gene are LNHDA and SQIVND (reference sequence). In nucleotides, the CDR3 is TGTGCCAGTAGTATTTGGACTAGCGGACACAATGAGCAGTTCTTC. Residues: CASSIWTSGHNEQFF.

The chain joins TRBV5-6 to TRBJ2-6; TRBD2 matches 13 bases. Germline CDR1 SGHDT, CDR2 YYEEEE. The CDR3 length is 17 residues. V lost 3 bases and J lost 2; bases outside the gene matches: 2. CDR3: CASSWTSGSPGANVLTF. The CDR3 nucleotides are TGTGCCAGCAGCTGGACTAGCGGGAGCCCTGGGGCCAACGTCCTGACTTTC.

The CDR3, as DNA: TGCGCCAGCAGCTTGATCCAGAACACCGGGGAGCTGTTTTTT. This codes for CASSLIQNTGELFF. This chain uses TRBV5-1 with TRBJ2-2; D ambiguous. This CDR3 is 14 amino acids long. The germline CDR1 and CDR2 sequences are SGHRS and YFSETQ. The V end lost 1 base, the J end lost 1 base, and 5 bases lay between the germline ends.

This chain uses TRBV19 with TRBJ2-3; 8 nucleotides agree with TRBD2. The germline gives CDR1 LNHDA, CDR2 SQIVND (reference sequence). CDR3 length equals 15 residues. V dropped 4 bases and J dropped 5; count of bases not matched to a gene: 8. CDR3 sequence: CASSRGGGQRDTQYF. For the CDR3, the DNA is TGTGCCAGTAGTAGAGGCGGGGGGCAGCGAGATACGCAGTATTTT.

V usage is TRBV19 and J usage is TRBJ2-5; TRBD2 aligns across 14 bases. The CDR3 has 16 amino acids. The trim removed 5 bases at V and 5 bases at J, leaving 7 bases unmatched. Germline V gene lookup returns CDR1 LNHDA and CDR2 SQIVND (reference sequence). The CDR3 reads CASSGGTSGSTETQYF. The CDR3 bases are TGTGCCAGTAGTGGAGGGACTAGCGGGAGTACGGAGACCCAGTACTTC.

The chain combines TRBV30 with TRBJ2-1; no clear D. V shed 4 bases and J shed 9 bases, with 16 bases lying between them. Germline loops: CDR1 GTSNPN, CDR2 SVGIG (reference sequence). This CDR3 has 13 residues. The CDR3 protein is CAWNGVVSGEQFF. DNA for the CDR3: TGTGCCTGGAACGGAGTCGTCTCTGGTGAGCAGTTCTTC. The variable domain in full, with the rest retrieved from reference TRBV30 and TRBJ2-1, is SQTIHQWPATLVQPVGSPLSLECTVEGTSNPNLYWYRQAAGRGLQLLFYSVGIGQISSEVPQNLSASRPQDRQFILSSKKLLLSDSGFYLCAWNGVVSGEQFFGPGTRLTVL.

The V and J genes are TRBV4-3 and TRBJ1-2, with 8 bases lining up with TRBD1. The CDR3 covers 17 residues. V was pared by 4 bases and J by 2 bases, with 12 bases of the junction left unmatched. CDR1 and CDR2 from the germline V gene are LGHNA and YSLEER. In nucleotides, the CDR3 is TGCGCCAGCAGCCGCTGGGGGGGACAGGTCTTGAACTATGGCTACACCTTC. This sequence encodes CASSRWGGQVLNYGYTF.

The chain employs TRBV6-5 and TRBJ2-7, with D perhaps TRBD1 (6 bases). Per germline, CDR1 MNHEY and CDR2 SVGAGI. CDR3 size: 15 residues. V shed 1 base and J shed 0 bases, with 10 bases lying between them. This CDR3 is CASSYYDRSSYEQYF. CDR3 DNA sequence: TGTGCCAGCAGTTACTATGACAGGAGCTCCTACGAGCAGTACTTC.

The chain recombines TRBV7-9 with TRBJ2-3, with 12 bases lining up with TRBD2. Germline V gene sequence: CDR1 SEHNR, CDR2 FQNEAQ (reference sequence). V shed 4 bases and J 4 bases; nucleotides not matched to a gene: 6. This CDR3 spans 16 amino acids. Here the CDR3 reads CASSSGLAGGPDTQYF. The CDR3 region has the DNA TGTGCCAGCAGCTCCGGGCTAGCGGGAGGGCCAGATACGCAGTATTTT.

The chain is built from TRBV19 and TRBJ1-2; 10 nucleotides line up with TRBD1. The V and J ends lost 7 bases and 6 bases, in that order; junction bases with no gene match: 5. The CDR3 loop spans 13 amino acids. CDR1 LNHDA and CDR2 SQIVND come from the germline V gene (reference sequence). The CDR3 reads CASTIGQGDGYTF. CDR3 coding DNA: TGTGCCAGTACCATTGGACAGGGGGATGGCTACACCTTC.

This clone was counted between two and nine times. The chain links TRBV29-1 to TRBJ1-3, with 7 bases fitting TRBD1. The V segment lost 1 base and the J segment 8 bases; nucleotides outside the gene matches: 8. CDR1 and CDR2 from the germline V gene are SQVTM and ANQGSEA. This CDR3 has 14 residues. Here the CDR3 reads CSVEVRKGADTIYF. The DNA of the CDR3 is TGCAGCGTTGAAGTCCGGAAGGGGGCGGACACCATATATTTT.

This sequence joins TRBV19 and TRBJ2-7, with 7 bases identical to TRBD2. The germline CDR1 and CDR2 sequences are LNHDA and SQIVND (reference sequence). The CDR3 is 14 residues long. The V segment lost 5 bases and the J segment 2 bases; nucleotides outside the gene matches: 6. CDR3 sequence (DNA): TGTGCCAGTAGTGTCGGGACTACTACCTACGAGCAGTACTTC. As protein: CASSVGTTTYEQYF. Variable domain in full (rest from reference TRBV19 and TRBJ2-7): DGGITQSPKYLFRKEGQNVTLSCEQNLNHDAMYWYRQDPGQGLRLIYYSQIVNDFQKGDIAEGYSVSREKKESFPLTVTSAQKNPTAFYLCASSVGTTTYEQYFGPGTRLTVT.

The rearrangement links TRBV18 to TRBJ1-1, with TRBD1 as a possible D gene (6 bases). V shed 2 bases and J shed 5 bases, with 18 bases lying between them. There are 16 residues in the CDR3. Germline CDR1 is KGHSH and CDR2 is LQKENI. CDR3 nucleotide sequence: TGTGCCAGCTCACCAAGTTTTGGGGGGGCGGGGACTGAAGCTTTCTTT. Residues: CASSPSFGGAGTEAFF.

As concerns this clone: One end of the junction varies from germline; a read error may be responsible. Other DNA sequences in this specimen translate into the identical CDR3. The CDR3 nucleotides are TGTGCCACTAGCAGAGGAGACAGGGGGAATGAAAAACTGTTTTTT. The encoded protein is CATSRGDRGNEKLFF. This chain connects TRBV15 to TRBJ1-4, with 9 nucleotides matching TRBD1. CDR1 and CDR2 (germline): LNHNV, YYDKDF (reference sequence). The CDR3 has 15 amino acids. Complete variable domain (other parts from reference TRBV15 and TRBJ1-4): DAMVIQNPRYQVTQFGKPVTLSCSQTLNHNVMYWYQQKSSQAPKLLFHYYDKDFNNEADTPDNFQSRRPNTSFCFLDIRSPGLGDTAMYLCATSRGDRGNEKLFFGSGTQLSVL.